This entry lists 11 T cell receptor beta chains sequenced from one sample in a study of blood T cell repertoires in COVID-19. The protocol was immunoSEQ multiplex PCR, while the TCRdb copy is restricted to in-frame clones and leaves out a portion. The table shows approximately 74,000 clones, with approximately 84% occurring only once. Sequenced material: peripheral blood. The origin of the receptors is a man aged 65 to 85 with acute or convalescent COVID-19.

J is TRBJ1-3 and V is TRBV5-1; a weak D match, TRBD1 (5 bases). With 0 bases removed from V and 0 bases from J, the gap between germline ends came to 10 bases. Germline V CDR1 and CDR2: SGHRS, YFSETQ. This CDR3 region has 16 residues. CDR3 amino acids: CASSLGGSNSGNTIYF. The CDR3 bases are TGCGCCAGCAGCTTGGGGGGCAGCAACTCTGGAAACACCATATATTTT.

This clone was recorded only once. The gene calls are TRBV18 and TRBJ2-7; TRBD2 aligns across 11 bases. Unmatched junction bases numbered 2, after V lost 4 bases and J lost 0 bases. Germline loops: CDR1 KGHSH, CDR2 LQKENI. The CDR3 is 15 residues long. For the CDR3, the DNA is TGTGCCAGCTCACTGGGACTAGCGGACTCCTACGAGCAGTACTTC. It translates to CASSLGLADSYEQYF.

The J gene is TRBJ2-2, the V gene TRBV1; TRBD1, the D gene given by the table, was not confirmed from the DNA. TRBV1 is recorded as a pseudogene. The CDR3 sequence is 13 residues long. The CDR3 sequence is CTSSTANTGELFF. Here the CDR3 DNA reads TGCACCAGTTCGACAGCGAACACCGGGGAGCTGTTTTTT.

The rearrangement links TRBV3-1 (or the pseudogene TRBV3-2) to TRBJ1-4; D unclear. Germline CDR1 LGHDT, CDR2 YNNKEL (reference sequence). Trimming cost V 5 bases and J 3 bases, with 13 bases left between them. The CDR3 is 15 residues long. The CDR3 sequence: CASSLTGSPNEKLFF. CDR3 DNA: TGTGCCAGCAGCTTAACCGGGTCGCCTAATGAAAAACTGTTTTTT.

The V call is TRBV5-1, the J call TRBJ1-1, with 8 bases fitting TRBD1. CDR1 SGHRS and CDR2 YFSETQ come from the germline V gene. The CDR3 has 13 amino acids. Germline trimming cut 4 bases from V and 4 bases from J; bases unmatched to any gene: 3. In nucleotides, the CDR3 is TGCGCCAGCAGCAATACAGGGGGCACTGAAGCTTTCTTT. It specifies CASSNTGGTEAFF.

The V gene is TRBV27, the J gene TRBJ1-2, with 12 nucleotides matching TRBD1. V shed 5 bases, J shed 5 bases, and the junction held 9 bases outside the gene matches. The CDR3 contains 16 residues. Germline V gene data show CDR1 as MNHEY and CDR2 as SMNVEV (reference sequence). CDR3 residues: CASSLIPGQGAYGYTF. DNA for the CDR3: TGTGCCAGCAGTCTAATACCGGGACAGGGGGCGTATGGCTACACCTTC.

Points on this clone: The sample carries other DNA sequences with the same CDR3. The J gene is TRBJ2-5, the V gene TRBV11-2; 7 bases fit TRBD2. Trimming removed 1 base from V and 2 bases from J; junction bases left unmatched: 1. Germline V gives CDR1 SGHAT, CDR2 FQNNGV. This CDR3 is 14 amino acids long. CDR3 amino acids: CASSLGGGQETQYF. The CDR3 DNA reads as TGTGCCAGCAGCTTAGGGGGGGGGCAAGAGACCCAGTACTTC.

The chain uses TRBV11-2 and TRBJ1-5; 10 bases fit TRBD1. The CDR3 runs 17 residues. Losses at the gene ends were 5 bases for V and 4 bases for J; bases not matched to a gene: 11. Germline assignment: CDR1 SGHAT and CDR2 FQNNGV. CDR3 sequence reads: CASSLGTGVLGNQPQHF. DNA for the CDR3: TGTGCCAGCAGCCTCGGGACAGGGGTATTGGGAAATCAGCCCCAGCATTTT.

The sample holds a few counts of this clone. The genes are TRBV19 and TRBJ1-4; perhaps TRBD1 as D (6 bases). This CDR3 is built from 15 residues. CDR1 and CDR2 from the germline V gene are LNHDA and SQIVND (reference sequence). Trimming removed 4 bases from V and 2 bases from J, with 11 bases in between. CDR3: CASSTGQTTNEKLFF. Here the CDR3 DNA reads TGTGCCAGTAGTACCGGACAGACGACTAATGAAAAACTGTTTTTT.

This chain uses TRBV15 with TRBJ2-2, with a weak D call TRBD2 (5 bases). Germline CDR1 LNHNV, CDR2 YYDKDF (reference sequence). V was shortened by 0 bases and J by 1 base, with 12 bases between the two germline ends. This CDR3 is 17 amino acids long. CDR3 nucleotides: TGTGCCACCAGCAGAGATCTACTAGAGGGGAACACCGGGGAGCTGTTTTTT. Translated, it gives CATSRDLLEGNTGELFF.

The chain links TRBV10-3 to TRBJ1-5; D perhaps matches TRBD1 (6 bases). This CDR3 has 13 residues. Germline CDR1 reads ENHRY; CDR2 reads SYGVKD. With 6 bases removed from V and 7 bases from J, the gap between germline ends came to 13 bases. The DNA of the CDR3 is TGTGCCATCAGCTCGGGACAAGTGCAGCCCCAGCATTTT. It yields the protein CAISSGQVQPQHF.